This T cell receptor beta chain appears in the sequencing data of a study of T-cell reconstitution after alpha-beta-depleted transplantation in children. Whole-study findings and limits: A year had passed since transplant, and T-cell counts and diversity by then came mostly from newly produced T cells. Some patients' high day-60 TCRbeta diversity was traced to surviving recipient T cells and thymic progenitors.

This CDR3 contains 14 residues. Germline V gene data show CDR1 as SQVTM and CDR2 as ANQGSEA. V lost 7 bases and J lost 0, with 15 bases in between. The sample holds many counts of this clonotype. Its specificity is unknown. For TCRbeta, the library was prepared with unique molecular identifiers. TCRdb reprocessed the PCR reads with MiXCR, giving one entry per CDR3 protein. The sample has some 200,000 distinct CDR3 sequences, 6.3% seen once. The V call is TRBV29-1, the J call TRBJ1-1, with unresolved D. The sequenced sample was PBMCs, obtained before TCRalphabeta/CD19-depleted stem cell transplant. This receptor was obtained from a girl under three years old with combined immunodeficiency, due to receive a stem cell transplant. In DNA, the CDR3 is TGCAGCGCCGGACCGCGAGAGTTGAACACTGAAGCTTTCTTT. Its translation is CSAGPRELNTEAFF.